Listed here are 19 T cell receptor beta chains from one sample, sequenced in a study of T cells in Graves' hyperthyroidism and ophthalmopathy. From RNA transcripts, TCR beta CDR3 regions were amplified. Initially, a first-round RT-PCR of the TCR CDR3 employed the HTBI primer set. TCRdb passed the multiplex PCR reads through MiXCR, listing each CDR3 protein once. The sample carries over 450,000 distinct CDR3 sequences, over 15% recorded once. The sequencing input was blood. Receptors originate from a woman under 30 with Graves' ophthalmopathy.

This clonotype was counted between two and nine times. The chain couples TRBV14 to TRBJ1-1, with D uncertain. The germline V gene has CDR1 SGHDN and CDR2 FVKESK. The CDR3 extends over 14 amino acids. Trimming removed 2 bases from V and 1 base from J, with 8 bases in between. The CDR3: CASSQRWGNTEAFF. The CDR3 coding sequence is TGTGCCAGCAGCCAACGGTGGGGGAACACTGAAGCTTTCTTT.

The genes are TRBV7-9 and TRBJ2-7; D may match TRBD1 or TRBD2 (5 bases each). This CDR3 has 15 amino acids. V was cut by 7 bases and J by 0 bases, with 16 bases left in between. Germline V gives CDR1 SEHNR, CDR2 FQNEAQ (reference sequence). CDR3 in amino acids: CASTAGDGSSYEQYF. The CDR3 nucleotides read TGTGCCAGCACGGCCGGGGACGGTAGCTCCTACGAGCAGTACTTC.

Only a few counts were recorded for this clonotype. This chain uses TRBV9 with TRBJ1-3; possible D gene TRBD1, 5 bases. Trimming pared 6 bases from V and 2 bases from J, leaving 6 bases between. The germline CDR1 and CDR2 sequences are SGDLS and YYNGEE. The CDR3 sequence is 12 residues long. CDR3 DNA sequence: TGTGCCAGCATGGGGCCTGGAAACACCATATATTTT. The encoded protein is CASMGPGNTIYF.

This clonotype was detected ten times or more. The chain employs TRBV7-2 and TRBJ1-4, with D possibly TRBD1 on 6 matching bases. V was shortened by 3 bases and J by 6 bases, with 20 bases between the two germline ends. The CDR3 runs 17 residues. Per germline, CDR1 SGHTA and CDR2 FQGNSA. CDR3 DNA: TGTGCCAGCAGCTTGTCTTCCCTGGGGGCAGGGGATGAAAAACTGTTTTTT. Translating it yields CASSLSSLGAGDEKLFF. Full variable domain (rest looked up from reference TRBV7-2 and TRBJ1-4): GAGVSQSPSNKVTEKGKDVELRCDPISGHTALYWYRQSLGQGLEFLIYFQGNSAPDKSGLPSDRFSAERTGGSVSTLTIQRTQQEDSAVYLCASSLSSLGAGDEKLFFGSGTQLSVL.

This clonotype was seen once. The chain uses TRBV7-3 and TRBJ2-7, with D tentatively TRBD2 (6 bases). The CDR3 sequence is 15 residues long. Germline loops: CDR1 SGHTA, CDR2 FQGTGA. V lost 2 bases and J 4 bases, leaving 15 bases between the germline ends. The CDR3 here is CASSLAGPGDYEQYF. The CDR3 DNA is TGTGCCAGCAGCTTAGCGGGACCGGGGGATTACGAGCAGTACTTC.

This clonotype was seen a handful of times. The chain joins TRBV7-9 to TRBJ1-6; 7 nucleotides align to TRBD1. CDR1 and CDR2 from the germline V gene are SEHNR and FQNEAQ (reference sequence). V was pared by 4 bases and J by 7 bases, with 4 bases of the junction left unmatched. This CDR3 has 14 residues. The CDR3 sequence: CASSWDRENSPLHF. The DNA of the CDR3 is TGTGCCAGCAGCTGGGACAGAGAAAATTCACCCCTCCACTTT.

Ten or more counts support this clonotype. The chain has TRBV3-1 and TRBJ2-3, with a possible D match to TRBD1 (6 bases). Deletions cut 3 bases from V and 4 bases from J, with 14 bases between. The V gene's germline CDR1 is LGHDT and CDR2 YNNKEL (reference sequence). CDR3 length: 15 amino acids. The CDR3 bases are TGTGCCAGCAGCCAGGGGGCAGGGTCGTCAGATACGCAGTATTTT. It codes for CASSQGAGSSDTQYF.

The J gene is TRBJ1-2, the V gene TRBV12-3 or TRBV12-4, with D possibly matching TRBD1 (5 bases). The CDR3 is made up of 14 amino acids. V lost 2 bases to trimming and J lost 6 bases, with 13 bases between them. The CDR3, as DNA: TGTGCCAGCAGTTTATCGGGGGACTCGAATGGCTACACCTTC. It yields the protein CASSLSGDSNGYTF.

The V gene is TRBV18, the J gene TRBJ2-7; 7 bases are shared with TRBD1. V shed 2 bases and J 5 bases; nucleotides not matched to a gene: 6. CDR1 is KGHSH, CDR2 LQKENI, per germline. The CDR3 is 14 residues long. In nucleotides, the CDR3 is TGTGCCAGCTCACCAGCAGGACAGGCCAACGAGCAGTACTTC. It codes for CASSPAGQANEQYF.

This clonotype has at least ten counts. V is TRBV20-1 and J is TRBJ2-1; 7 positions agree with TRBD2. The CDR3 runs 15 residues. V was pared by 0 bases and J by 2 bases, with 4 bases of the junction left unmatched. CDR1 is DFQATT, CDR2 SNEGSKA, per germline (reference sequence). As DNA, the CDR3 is TGCAGTGCTAGAGATCTCGGACTAGCCTACAATGAGCAGTTCTTC. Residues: CSARDLGLAYNEQFF.

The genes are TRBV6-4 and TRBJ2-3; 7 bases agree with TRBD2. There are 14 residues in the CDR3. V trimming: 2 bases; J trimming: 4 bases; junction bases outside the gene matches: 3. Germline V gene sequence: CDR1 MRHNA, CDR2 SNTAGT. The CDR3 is CASSDGRDPDTQYF. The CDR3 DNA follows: TGTGCCAGCAGTGACGGGAGGGATCCAGATACGCAGTATTTT.

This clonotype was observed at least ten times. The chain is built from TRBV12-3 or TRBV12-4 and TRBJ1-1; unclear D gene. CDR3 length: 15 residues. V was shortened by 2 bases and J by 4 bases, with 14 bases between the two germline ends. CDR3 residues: CASSLLARSTTEAFF. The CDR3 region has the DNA TGTGCCAGCAGTTTATTGGCCAGGTCGACCACTGAAGCTTTCTTT.

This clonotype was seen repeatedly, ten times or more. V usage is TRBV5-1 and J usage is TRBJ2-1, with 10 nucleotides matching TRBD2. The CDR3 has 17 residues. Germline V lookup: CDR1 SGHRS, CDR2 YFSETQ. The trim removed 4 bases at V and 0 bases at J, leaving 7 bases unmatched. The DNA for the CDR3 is TGCGCCAGCAGCCCTTTAGCGGGGGGTAGCTCCTACAATGAGCAGTTCTTC. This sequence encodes CASSPLAGGSSYNEQFF.

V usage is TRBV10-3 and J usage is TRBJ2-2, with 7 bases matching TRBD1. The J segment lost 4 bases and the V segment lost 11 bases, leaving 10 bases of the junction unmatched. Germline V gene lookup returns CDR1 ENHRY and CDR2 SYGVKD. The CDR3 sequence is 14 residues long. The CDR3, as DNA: TGTGCCTCGAAGACAGGGACACGCACCGGGGAGCTGTTTTTT. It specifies CASKTGTRTGELFF.

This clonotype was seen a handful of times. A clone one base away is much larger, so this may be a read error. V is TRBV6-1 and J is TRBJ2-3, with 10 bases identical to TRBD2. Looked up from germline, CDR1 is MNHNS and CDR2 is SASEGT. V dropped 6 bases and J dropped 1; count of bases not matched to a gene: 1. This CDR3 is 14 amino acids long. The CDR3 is CASRLAGRTDTQYF. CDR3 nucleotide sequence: TGTGCCAGCAGACTAGCGGGGCGCACAGATACGCAGTATTTT.

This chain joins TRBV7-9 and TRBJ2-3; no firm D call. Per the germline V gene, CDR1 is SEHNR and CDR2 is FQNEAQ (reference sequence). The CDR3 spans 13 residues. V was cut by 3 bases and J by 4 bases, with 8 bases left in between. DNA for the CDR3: TGTGCCAGCAGCTTTAGTGCTCCAGATACGCAGTATTTT. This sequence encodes CASSFSAPDTQYF.

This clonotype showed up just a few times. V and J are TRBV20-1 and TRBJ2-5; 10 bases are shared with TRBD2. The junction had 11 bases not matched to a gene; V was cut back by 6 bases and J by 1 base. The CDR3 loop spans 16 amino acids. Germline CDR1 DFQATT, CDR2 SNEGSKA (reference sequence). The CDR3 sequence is CSAPGLAGAFQETQYF. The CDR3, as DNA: TGCAGTGCCCCCGGGCTAGCGGGGGCCTTCCAAGAGACCCAGTACTTC.

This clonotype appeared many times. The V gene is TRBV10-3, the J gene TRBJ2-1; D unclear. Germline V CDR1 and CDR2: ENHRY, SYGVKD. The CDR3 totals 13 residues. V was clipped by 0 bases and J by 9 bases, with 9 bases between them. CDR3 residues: CAISESLDGEQFF. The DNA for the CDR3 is TGTGCCATCAGTGAGTCCTTAGACGGTGAGCAGTTCTTC.

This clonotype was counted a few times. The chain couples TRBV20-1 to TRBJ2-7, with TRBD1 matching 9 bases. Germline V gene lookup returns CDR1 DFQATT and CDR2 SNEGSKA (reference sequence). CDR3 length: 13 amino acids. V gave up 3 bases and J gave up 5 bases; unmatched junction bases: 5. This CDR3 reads CSARRDRANEQYF. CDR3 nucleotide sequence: TGCAGTGCTAGGAGGGACAGGGCCAACGAGCAGTACTTC.